Each of the 11 T cell receptor beta chains below was sequenced from the same sample in a study of cytomegalovirus exposure and HLA in healthy donors. This PCR relied on a set of 60 Vbeta primers and 13 Jbeta primers. Repertoires were generated with immunoSEQ multiplex PCR, while TCRdb's copy carries only in-frame clones and drops some. The sample lists around 180,000 clones; approximately 80% were seen once. Sample: PBMCs. All receptors derive from a woman aged 45-60 years in good health and CMV-seronegative.

This clone was seen only a few times. The chain uses TRBV5-1 and TRBJ2-7; TRBD2 aligns across 13 bases. J lost 5 bases, V lost 3 bases, and 8 bases had no gene match. The CDR3 has 16 residues. Germline V gene sequence: CDR1 SGHRS, CDR2 YFSETQ. Here the CDR3 DNA reads TGCGCCAGCAGCTCGGGACTAGCGGGACGAGGGGACGAGCAGTACTTC. Its translation is CASSSGLAGRGDEQYF. The entire variable domain, with the rest obtained from reference TRBV5-1 and TRBJ2-7, is as follows: KAGVTQTPRYLIKTRGQQVTLSCSPISGHRSVSWYQQTPGQGLQFLFEYFSETQRNKGNFPGRFSGRQFSNSRSEMNVSTLELGDSALYLCASSSGLAGRGDEQYFGPGTRLTVT.

The chain uses TRBV1 and TRBJ1-2; the D call TRBD1 from the table was never checked on the DNA. TRBV1 is reported as a pseudogene. The CDR3 spans 16 residues. The CDR3 region has the DNA TGCACCAGCAGCCAACACAGACAGGGAAAAGGGGATGGCTACACCTTC. It translates to CTSSQHRQGKGDGYTF.

The CDR3 reads CASSFRDYPGIGETQYF. DNA for the CDR3: TGTGCCAGCAGCTTCAGGGACTACCCGGGGATCGGGGAGACCCAGTACTTC. The chain links TRBV7-2 to TRBJ2-5, with 7 bases matching TRBD2. The CDR3 sequence is 17 residues long. The J segment lost 5 bases and the V segment lost 3 bases, leaving 15 bases of the junction unmatched. CDR1 is SGHTA, CDR2 FQGNSA, per germline.

The table lists this clone with a few counts. CDR3 bases: TGTGCCAGCAGCGAACAGGGTTATATAGGCTACACCTTC. It encodes CASSEQGYIGYTF. V gene TRBV6-1 combines with J gene TRBJ1-2; D is perhaps TRBD1 (6 bases). The length of the CDR3 is 13 residues. Trimming shortened V by 6 bases and J by 8 bases, and 16 bases separated the two germline ends. The V gene's germline CDR1 is MNHNS and CDR2 SASEGT.

V and J are TRBV5-1 and TRBJ2-3, with unresolved D. The germline V and J ends were trimmed by 2 bases and 2 bases, with 12 bases remaining between them. This CDR3 comprises 15 residues. Germline CDR1 SGHRS, CDR2 YFSETQ. CDR3 loop: CASSFARYTTDTQYF. CDR3 nucleotides: TGCGCCAGCAGCTTTGCGAGGTATACCACAGATACGCAGTATTTT.

The V and J genes are TRBV5-8 and TRBJ2-2, with a possible D match to TRBD2 (7 bases). This CDR3 is 15 amino acids long. Trimming removed 1 base at V and 6 bases at J, with 13 bases between. CDR1 is SGHTS and CDR2 is YDEGEE in the germline V gene. The CDR3 is CASSLWQGRAGELFF. DNA of the CDR3: TGTGCCAGCAGCTTGTGGCAGGGGAGGGCCGGGGAGCTGTTTTTT.

The chain links TRBV18 to TRBJ2-7, with D possibly being TRBD2 (6 bases). The germline V gene encodes CDR1 KGHSH and CDR2 LQKENI. The CDR3 spans 13 residues. V shed 3 bases and J shed 9 bases, with 15 bases lying between them. The CDR3 region has the DNA TGTGCCAGCTCACCTGAAACCGATAGCGGGCAGTACTTC. Translated: CASSPETDSGQYF. The full variable domain, rest sourced from reference TRBV18 and TRBJ2-7, is NAGVMQNPRHLVRRRGQEARLRCSPMKGHSHVYWYRQLPEEGLKFMVYLQKENIIDESGMPKERFSAEFPKEGPSILRIQQVVRGDSAAYFCASSPETDSGQYFGPGTRLTVT.

The gene calls are TRBV6-5 and TRBJ2-3; TRBD2 agrees at 7 bases. V lost 6 bases, J lost 0 bases, and 3 bases stayed unmatched. Germline V gene sequence: CDR1 MNHEY, CDR2 SVGAGI. The CDR3 runs 14 residues. The CDR3 DNA is TGTGCCAGCAGCCGGGGGGACAGCACAGATACGCAGTATTTT. It specifies CASSRGDSTDTQYF.

The V call is TRBV7-3, the J call TRBJ2-5; 7 nucleotides align to TRBD1. Losses at the gene ends were 5 bases for V and 4 bases for J; bases not matched to a gene: 4. Germline CDR1 reads SGHTA; CDR2 reads FQGTGA. The length of the CDR3 is 13 residues. The CDR3 DNA reads TGTGCCAGCAGCCGGGGACAGTCAGAGACCCAGTACTTC. Translation: CASSRGQSETQYF.

V gene TRBV11-2 combines with J gene TRBJ2-5; D not resolved. CDR1 is SGHAT, CDR2 FQNNGV, per germline. V lost 1 base, J lost 1 base, and 10 bases lay in between. This CDR3 region has 15 residues. CDR3 sequence (DNA): TGTGCCAGCAGCTTAGGCGTTCACTCCCAAGAGACCCAGTACTTC. Amino acid sequence: CASSLGVHSQETQYF.

This clone was seen a few times. V gene TRBV18 combines with J gene TRBJ2-2; D might be TRBD2 (5 bases). The CDR3 has 16 amino acids. Trimming left V 6 bases short and J 2 bases short, with 16 bases between. Germline-derived CDR1 and CDR2 are KGHSH and LQKENI. CDR3 nucleotides: TGTGCCAGCTCCCTAGAGCTAGCAGCTAACACCGGGGAGCTGTTTTTT. Encoded protein: CASSLELAANTGELFF.